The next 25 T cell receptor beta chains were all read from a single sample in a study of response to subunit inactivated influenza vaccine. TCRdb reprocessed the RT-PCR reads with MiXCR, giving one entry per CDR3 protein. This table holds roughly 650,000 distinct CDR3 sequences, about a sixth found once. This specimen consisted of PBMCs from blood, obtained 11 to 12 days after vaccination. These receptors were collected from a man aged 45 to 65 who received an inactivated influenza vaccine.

The CDR3 sequence: CSARTGDPGELFF. CDR3 coding DNA: TGCAGTGCACGGACAGGGGATCCCGGGGAGCTGTTTTTT. The rearrangement uses TRBV20-1 and TRBJ2-2, with 9 bases that match TRBD1. There are 13 residues in the CDR3. The V segment lost 6 bases and the J segment 6 bases; nucleotides outside the gene matches: 5. Germline lookup yields CDR1 DFQATT and CDR2 SNEGSKA (reference sequence).

CDR3 coding DNA: TGTGCCAGCAGTAAGAGCGAGAGCTCCTACAATGAGCAGTTCTTC. Protein sequence: CASSKSESSYNEQFF. The J gene is TRBJ2-1, the V gene TRBV7-8; D ambiguous. CDR3 length equals 15 residues. CDR1 is SGHVS and CDR2 is FQNEAQ in the germline V gene. V lost 6 bases, J lost 0 bases, and 12 bases lay in between. The whole variable domain, filled in from reference TRBV7-8 and TRBJ2-1, reads GAGVSQSPRYKVAKRGQDVALRCDPISGHVSLFWYQQALGQGPEFLTYFQNEAQLDKSGLPSDRFFAERPEGSVSTLKIQRTQQEDSAVYLCASSKSESSYNEQFFGPGTRLTVL.

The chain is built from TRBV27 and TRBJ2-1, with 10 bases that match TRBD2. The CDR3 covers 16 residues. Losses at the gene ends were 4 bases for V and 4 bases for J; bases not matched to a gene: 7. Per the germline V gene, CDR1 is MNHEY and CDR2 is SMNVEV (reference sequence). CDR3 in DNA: TGTGCCAGCAGTTCCCTAGCGGGAGATGGGTACAATGAGCAGTTCTTC. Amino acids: CASSSLAGDGYNEQFF.

CDR3 region: CASSLNLAGGYEQYF. In nucleotides, the CDR3 is TGCGCCAGCAGCTTGAACCTAGCGGGGGGCTACGAGCAGTACTTC. This chain connects TRBV5-1 to TRBJ2-7; TRBD2 matches at 11 bases. CDR3 length: 15 residues. With V trimmed by 1 base and J by 3 bases, 3 bases remained unmatched. Germline CDR1 is SGHRS and CDR2 is YFSETQ.

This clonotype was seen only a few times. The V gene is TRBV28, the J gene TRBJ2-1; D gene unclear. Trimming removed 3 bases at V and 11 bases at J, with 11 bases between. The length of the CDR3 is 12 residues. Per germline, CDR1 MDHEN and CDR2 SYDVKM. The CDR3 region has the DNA TGTGCCAGCAGTTTTGGACGCGAACAGCAGTTCTTC. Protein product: CASSFGREQQFF.

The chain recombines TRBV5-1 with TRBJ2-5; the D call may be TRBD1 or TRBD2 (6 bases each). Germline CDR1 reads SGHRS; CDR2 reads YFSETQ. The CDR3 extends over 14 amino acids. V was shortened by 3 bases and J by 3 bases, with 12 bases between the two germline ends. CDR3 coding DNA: TGCGCCAGCAGCTCCCTAAGGGGGGAAGAGACCCAGTACTTC. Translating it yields CASSSLRGEETQYF.

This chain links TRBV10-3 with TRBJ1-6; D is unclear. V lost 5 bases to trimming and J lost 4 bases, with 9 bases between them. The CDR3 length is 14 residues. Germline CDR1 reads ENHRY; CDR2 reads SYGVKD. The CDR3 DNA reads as TGTGCCATCAGTATGGCAGAATATAATTCACCCCTCCACTTT. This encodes CAISMAEYNSPLHF.

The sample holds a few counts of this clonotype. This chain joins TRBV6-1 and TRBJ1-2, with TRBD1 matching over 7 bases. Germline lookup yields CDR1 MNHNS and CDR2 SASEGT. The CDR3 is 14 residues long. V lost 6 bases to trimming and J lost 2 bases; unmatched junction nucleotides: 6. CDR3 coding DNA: TGTGCCAGCAGAGGACAGGAAAGCAACTATGGCTACACCTTC. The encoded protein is CASRGQESNYGYTF.

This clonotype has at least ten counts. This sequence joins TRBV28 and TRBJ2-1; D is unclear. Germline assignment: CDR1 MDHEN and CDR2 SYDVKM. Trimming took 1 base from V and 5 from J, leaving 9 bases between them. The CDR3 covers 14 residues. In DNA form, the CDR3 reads TGTGCCAGCAGTTTATCAGAGTGGGACAATGAGCAGTTCTTC. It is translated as CASSLSEWDNEQFF.

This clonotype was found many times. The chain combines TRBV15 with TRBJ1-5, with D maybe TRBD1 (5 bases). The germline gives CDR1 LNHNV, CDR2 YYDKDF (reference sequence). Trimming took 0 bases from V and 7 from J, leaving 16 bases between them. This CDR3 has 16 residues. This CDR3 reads CATSRDRSGIRQPQHF. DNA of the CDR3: TGTGCCACCAGCAGAGATCGCTCAGGGATTAGGCAGCCCCAGCATTTT.

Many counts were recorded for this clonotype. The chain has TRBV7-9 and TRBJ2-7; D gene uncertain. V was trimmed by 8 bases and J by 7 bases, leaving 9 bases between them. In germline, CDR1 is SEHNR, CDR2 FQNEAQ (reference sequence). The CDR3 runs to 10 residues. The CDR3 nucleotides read TGTGCCAGCGGCAGGAAAGAGCAGTACTTC. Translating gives CASGRKEQYF.

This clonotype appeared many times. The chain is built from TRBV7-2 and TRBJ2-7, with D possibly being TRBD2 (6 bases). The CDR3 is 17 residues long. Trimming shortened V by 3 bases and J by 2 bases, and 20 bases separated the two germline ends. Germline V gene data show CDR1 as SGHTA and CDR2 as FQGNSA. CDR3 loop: CASSLLEGQANPYEQYF. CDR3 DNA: TGTGCCAGCAGCTTGCTGGAGGGCCAAGCGAATCCCTACGAGCAGTACTTC. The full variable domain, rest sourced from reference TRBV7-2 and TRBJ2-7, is GAGVSQSPSNKVTEKGKDVELRCDPISGHTALYWYRQSLGQGLEFLIYFQGNSAPDKSGLPSDRFSAERTGGSVSTLTIQRTQQEDSAVYLCASSLLEGQANPYEQYFGPGTRLTVT.

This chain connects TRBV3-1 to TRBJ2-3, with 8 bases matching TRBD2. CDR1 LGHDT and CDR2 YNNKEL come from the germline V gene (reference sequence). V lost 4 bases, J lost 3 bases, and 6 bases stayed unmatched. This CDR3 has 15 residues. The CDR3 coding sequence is TGTGCCAGCAGCCCCGGGACTAGTTGGACAGATACGCAGTATTTT. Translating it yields CASSPGTSWTDTQYF.

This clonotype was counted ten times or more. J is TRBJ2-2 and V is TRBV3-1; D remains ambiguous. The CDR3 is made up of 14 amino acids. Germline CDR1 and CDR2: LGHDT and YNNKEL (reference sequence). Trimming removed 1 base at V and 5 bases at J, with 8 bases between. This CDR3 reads CASSQARRTGELFF. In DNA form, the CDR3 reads TGTGCCAGCAGCCAAGCGAGACGGACCGGGGAGCTGTTTTTT.

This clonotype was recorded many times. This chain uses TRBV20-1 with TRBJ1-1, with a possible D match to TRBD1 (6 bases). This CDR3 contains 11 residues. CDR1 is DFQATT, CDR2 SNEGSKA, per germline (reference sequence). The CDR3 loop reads CTARGGTEAFF. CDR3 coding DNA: TGCACCGCAAGGGGGGGCACTGAAGCTTTCTTT.

The CDR3 DNA reads as TGTGCCAGCAGCCGGGGACAGGACCTAGGGACCCAGTACTTC. It is translated as CASSRGQDLGTQYF. J is TRBJ2-5 and V is TRBV14; 8 nucleotides line up with TRBD1. Germline values: CDR1 SGHDN, CDR2 FVKESK. The length of the CDR3 is 14 residues. Germline trimming cut 4 bases from V and 7 bases from J; bases unmatched to any gene: 8.

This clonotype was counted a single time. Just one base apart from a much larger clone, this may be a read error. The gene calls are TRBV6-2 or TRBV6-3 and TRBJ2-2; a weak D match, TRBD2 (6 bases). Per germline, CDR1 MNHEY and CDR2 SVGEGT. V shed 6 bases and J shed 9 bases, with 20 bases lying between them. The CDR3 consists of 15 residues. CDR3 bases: TGTGCCAGCAGAAAATCGCTAGCGCAGACCCGGGAGCTGTTTTTT. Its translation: CASRKSLAQTRELFF.

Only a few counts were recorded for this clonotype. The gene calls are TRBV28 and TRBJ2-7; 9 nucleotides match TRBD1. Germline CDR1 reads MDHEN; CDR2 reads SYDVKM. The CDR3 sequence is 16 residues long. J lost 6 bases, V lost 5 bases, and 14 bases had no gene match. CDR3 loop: CASSPVRTGEFGEQYF. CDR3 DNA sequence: TGTGCCAGCAGTCCCGTGCGGACAGGGGAGTTTGGCGAGCAGTACTTC.

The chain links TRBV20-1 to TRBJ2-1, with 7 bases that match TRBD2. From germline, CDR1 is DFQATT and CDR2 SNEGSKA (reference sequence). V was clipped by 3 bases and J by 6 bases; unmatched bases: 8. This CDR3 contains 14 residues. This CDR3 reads CSASRRGGPNEQFF. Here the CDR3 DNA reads TGCAGTGCTAGTCGGCGGGGAGGGCCCAATGAGCAGTTCTTC.

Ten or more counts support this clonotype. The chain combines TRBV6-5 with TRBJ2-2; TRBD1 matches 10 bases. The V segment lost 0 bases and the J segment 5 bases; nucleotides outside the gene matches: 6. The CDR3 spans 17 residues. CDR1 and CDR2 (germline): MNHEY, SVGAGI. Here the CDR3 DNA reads TGTGCCAGCAGTTACTCGATGACAGGGGGCTGGACCGGGGAGCTGTTTTTT. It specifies CASSYSMTGGWTGELFF.

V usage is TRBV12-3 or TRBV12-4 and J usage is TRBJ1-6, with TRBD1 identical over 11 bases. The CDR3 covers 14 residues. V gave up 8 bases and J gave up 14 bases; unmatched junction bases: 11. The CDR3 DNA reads TGTGCCAGCGGAACGGACAGGGGGCGTAACACCCTCCACTTT. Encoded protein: CASGTDRGRNTLHF.

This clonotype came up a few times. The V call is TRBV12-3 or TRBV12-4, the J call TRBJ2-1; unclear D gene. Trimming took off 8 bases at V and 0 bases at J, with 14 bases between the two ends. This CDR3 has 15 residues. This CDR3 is CASSNAPSSYNEQFF. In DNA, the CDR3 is TGTGCCAGCTCCAATGCCCCGAGCTCCTACAATGAGCAGTTCTTC.

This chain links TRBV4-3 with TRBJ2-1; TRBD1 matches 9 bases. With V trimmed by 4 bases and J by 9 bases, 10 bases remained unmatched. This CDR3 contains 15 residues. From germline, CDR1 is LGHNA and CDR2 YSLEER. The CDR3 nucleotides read TGCGCCAGCAGCCTTTCCTCGACAGGGGGAATTGAGCAGTTCTTC. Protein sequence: CASSLSSTGGIEQFF.

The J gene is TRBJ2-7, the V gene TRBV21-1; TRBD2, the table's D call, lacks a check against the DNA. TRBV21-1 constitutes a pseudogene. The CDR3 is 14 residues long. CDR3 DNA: TGTGCCAGCAGCGCCCACCCCGGCTCCTACGAGCAGTACTTC. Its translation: CASSAHPGSYEQYF.

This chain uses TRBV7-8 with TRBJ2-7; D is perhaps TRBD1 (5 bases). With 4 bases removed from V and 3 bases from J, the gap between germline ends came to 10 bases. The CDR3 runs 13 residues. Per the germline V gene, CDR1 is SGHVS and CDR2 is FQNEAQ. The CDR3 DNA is TGTGCCAGCAGCTACCACAGGTTCTACGAGCAGTACTTC. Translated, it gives CASSYHRFYEQYF.